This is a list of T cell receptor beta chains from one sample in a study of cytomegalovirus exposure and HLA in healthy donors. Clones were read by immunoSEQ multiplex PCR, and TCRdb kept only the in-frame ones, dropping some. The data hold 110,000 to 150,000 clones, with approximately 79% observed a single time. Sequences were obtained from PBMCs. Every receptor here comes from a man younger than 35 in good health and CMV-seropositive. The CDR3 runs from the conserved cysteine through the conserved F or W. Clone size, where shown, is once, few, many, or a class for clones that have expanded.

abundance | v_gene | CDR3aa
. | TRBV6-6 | CASSRGLSDTDTQYF
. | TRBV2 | CASKGSWASDGYTF
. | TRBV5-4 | CASSLAPKGVGEQYF
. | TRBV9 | CASRRDSYNEQFF
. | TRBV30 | CAWSVPSGRTDTQYF
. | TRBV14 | CASSRTGFGTYNEQFF
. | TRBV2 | CASSEPGTSGRKDINEQFF
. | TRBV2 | CASSKDRVGSPLHF
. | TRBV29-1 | CSFWQGIYQGRYSNQPQHF
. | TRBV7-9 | CASTLGGRGYTF
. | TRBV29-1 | CAGDWGTDTQYF
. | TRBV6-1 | CASTLAYEQYF
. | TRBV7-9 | CASSLAGVGEQFF
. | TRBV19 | CASSIAGYGYTF
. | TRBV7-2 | CASSRDRAGANVLTF
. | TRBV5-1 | CASSGDGSGGEKLFF
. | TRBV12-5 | CASGSRTSGYNEQFF
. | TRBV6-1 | CASAPGLWGETQYF
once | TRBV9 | CASSDTGGTDTQYF
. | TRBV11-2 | CASSFGQGGGTNEKLFF
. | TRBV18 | CASSSSGSTEAFF
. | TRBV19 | CASSWTGMVYEQYF